The rows below give T cell receptor beta chains drawn from one sample of a study of monozygotic twins with inflammatory bowel disease. TCRdb reprocessed the 5' RACE reads, with one entry per CDR3 protein and no DNA. Its listing shows 300,000 to 350,000 distinct CDR3 sequences. The sequenced material came from blood. The receptors originated from a human donor with ulcerative colitis or Crohn's disease, or a healthy co-twin of an affected twin (not recorded which). CDR3s include the opening cysteine and the closing phenylalanine or tryptophan. Only part of the rows carry a size: once, few, many, or a class if the clone is expanded.

V	J	size	CDR3
TRBV24-1	TRBJ1-5	NA	CATSESRTDPSSNQPQHF
TRBV30	TRBJ1-2	NA	CAWRGQGVGGYTF
TRBV7-3	TRBJ2-5	NA	CASSLIGGQETQYF
TRBV12-3/TRBV12-4	TRBJ2-7	NA	CASTLQGFSYEQYF
TRBV9	TRBJ2-3	NA	CATSYSAGGETDTQYF
TRBV15	TRBJ2-2	NA	CATSGGPAANTGELFF
TRBV7-2	TRBJ2-3	NA	CASSFRTGKDTQYF
TRBV4-1	TRBJ2-1	NA	CASSQTGGSGYNEQFF
TRBV28	TRBJ2-1	NA	CASSLSGGASIEQFF
TRBV5-1	TRBJ1-1	NA	CASSKGQGRTEAFF
TRBV20-1	TRBJ2-2	NA	CSAREFRDTNTGELFF
TRBV2	TRBJ2-3	NA	CASSYPLAGGPTDTQYF
TRBV6-1	TRBJ1-1	NA	CASQAGGYYDTEAFF
TRBV18	TRBJ2-1	NA	CASSPDRSIYNEQFF
TRBV15	TRBJ2-7	NA	CATSRDLSGTGIAYEQYF
TRBV5-1	TRBJ2-1	NA	CASSLMGGLIYNEQFF
TRBV20-1	TRBJ2-1	NA	CSAQSGNELLEQFF
TRBV5-1	TRBJ2-1	NA	CASSLTVVDEQFF
TRBV29-1	TRBJ2-1	NA	CSVKTGTGYGEQFF
TRBV7-9	TRBJ1-2	NA	CASSKGGYGYTF
TRBV7-8	TRBJ1-2	NA	CASSLSGVANYGYTF
TRBV7-2	TRBJ2-1	NA	CASSSPPSGGAYNEQFF
TRBV5-5	TRBJ2-5	NA	CASSPGTSGRENQETQYF
TRBV5-1	TRBJ1-4	NA	CASSSLSGTNEKLFF
TRBV28	TRBJ2-3	NA	CASSPSWDTQYF
TRBV20-1	TRBJ2-1	NA	CSASSWPAGDRIGGNEQFF
TRBV29-1	TRBJ2-7	NA	CSVKELAGGSIQYF
TRBV19	TRBJ2-2	NA	CASSNMVTGELFF
TRBV28	TRBJ1-1	NA	CASSWTGLNTEAFF
TRBV5-1	TRBJ2-7	NA	CASSMSGTPGEQYF
TRBV5-5	TRBJ1-2	NA	CASSPTGTAIRANYGYTF
TRBV5-1	TRBJ2-4	NA	CASATGGTKNIQYF
TRBV7-8	TRBJ2-7	NA	CASSTKGWDRLFF
TRBV3-1	TRBJ2-7	NA	CASSHRQGSLEQYF
TRBV4-3	TRBJ2-2	NA	CASSQGTVNTGELFF
TRBV7-8	TRBJ2-1	medium-sized	CASSLSVDTSRQFF
TRBV15	TRBJ2-7	NA	CATSTYRGSKGEQYF
TRBV12-3/TRBV12-4	TRBJ2-1	NA	CASSLARGGEQFF
TRBV12-3/TRBV12-4	TRBJ1-2	NA	CASSQDAFYGYTF
TRBV6-2/TRBV6-3	TRBJ2-5	NA	CASSTFGRQETQYF
TRBV7-6	TRBJ2-5	NA	CASSLALGQGVETQYF
TRBV5-1	TRBJ2-1	NA	CASSSSFGNEQFF
TRBV21-1	TRBJ1-5	NA	CASSPRPANQPQHF
TRBV29-1	TRBJ2-6	NA	CSVYSSGANVLTF
TRBV10-3	TRBJ1-1	NA	CAISESEKSGAFF
TRBV20-1	TRBJ2-5	NA	CSAIRGEAISQETQYF
TRBV5-1	TRBJ2-3	NA	CASSLGQGGGDTQYF
TRBV11-3	TRBJ2-7	NA	CASSLDSVTYEQYF